This T cell receptor (beta chain) was profiled in a study of CD8+CD57+ T cells in acquired aplastic anemia. As for the study in general: The average for DNA from sorted CD4+ and CD8+ cells was around 3.5 ug. Study results and caveats: In common between the patients and the controls were more than 25 CD8+ CDR3 sequences.

Per germline, CDR1 LNHNV and CDR2 YYDKDF (reference sequence). The CDR3 loop spans 14 amino acids. V was pared by 6 bases and J by 6 bases, with 14 bases between. Both TCR beta VDJ combination and CDR3 sequence profiling were carried out. Genomic DNA was the template for this profiling. MiXCR was run by TCRdb on the reads, yielding one entry per CDR3 protein. Of 40,000 to 50,000 distinct CDR3 sequences listed, 55% to 75% were seen once; the top ten hold around 31%. Of note for this clonotype: Its antigen is currently unknown.

Input material: sorted CD4+, CD8+, or CD8+CD57+ T cells (not recorded which) from PBMCs. This clonotype originated in a human donor in good health, serving as a control. V and J are TRBV15 and TRBJ1-4, with D perhaps TRBD1 (6 bases). CDR3 nucleotide sequence: TGTGCCACCAGAGGAGAGGGGGAGTATGAAAAACTGTTTTTT. This translates into CATRGEGEYEKLFF.